This T cell receptor beta chain comes out of a study of identifying expanded T cells in peripheral blood. Study-level findings and limits: Roughly 1.1 clones differed between technical replicates, versus about 15 and 19 over time.

The CDR3 extends over 16 amino acids. CDR1 is SEHNR, CDR2 FQNEAQ, per germline (reference sequence). V shed 5 bases and J 3 bases; nucleotides not matched to a gene: 10. Healthy donors had no documented immune events, such as infections, while sampled. Assay: immunoSEQ multiplex PCR; the TCRdb copy retains only in-frame clones and omits some. The data show around 120,000 clones, 70% to 90% seen once. With regard to this clone: Its antigen remains unidentified.

The gene calls are TRBV7-9 and TRBJ1-3, with 7 bases fitting TRBD1. Sequencing was carried out using blood. The receptor's source is a person aged 18-69 years in good health. Written as DNA, the CDR3 is TGTGCCAGCAGCCCCCGACAGGGAGGGAGTGGAAACACCATATATTTT. Amino acid sequence: CASSPRQGGSGNTIYF.